This T cell receptor (beta chain) was identified during a study of cytomegalovirus exposure and HLA in healthy donors. Per the germline V gene, CDR1 is SGHTA and CDR2 is FQGNSA. The junction had 7 bases not matched to a gene; V was cut back by 5 bases and J by 4 bases. The CDR3 runs to 15 residues. The primer mix had 60 Vbeta and 13 Jbeta primers. Generated by immunoSEQ multiplex PCR, the TCRdb table keeps only in-frame clones and is missing some. The sample has about 69,000 clones; about 73% are singletons. V is TRBV7-2 and J is TRBJ2-2, with 7 bases aligning to TRBD1. The sequence came from a woman aged 60 to 75 in good health and CMV-seropositive. Material: PBMCs. CDR3 DNA: TGTGCCAGCAGCCAGAGACAGGGCGCCACCGGGGAGCTGTTTTTT. Its protein is CASSQRQGATGELFF.